Sequencing of this T cell receptor beta chain was carried out in a study of PD-1 blockade in classical Hodgkin lymphoma. Study conclusions and caveats: Only CD4+ TCR diversity, not CD8+, had risen significantly by C4D1. The study reported lower baseline TCR diversity in newly diagnosed patients than in healthy donors.

Every patient was affected by relapse after autologous stem cell transplantation, while exposure to brentuximab vedotin was not uniform. Remarks on this clone: What it recognizes is unknown.

The CDR3 contains 12 residues. CDR1 and CDR2 from the germline V gene are SQVTM and ANQGSEA. The V end lost 3 bases, the J end lost 8 bases, and 13 bases lay between the germline ends. TCRdb keeps only in-frame clones here, not all; method: immunoSEQ multiplex PCR. The repertoire holds 90,000 or so clones, with around nine tenths as singletons. The sequencing here drew on peripheral blood mononuclear cells (PBMCs), taken before the second cycle of nivolumab. The receptor was derived from a human donor with classical Hodgkin lymphoma. The chain combines TRBV29-1 with TRBJ1-2; D not certain. The CDR3 DNA follows: TGCAGCGTTGAGGGTAGGTTGGGCGGCTACACCTTC. Translated, it gives CSVEGRLGGYTF.